Sequencing of this TCR beta chain was carried out in a study of blood T cell repertoires in COVID-19. The CDR3 length is 15 residues. CDR1 and CDR2 (germline): LGHNA, YNFKEQ. V lost 5 bases, J lost 3 bases, and 8 bases stayed unmatched. The authors' processing: For nucleated cells, counts were estimated from reference gene primer amplification. Assay: immunoSEQ multiplex PCR; the TCRdb copy retains only in-frame clones and omits some. The V and J calls and the clone size are those of that table, but D and trimming were determined from the DNA. This sample carries 55,000 or so clones, around 83% of them seen once, and the ten largest clones take approximately 20%.

The chain couples TRBV4-2 to TRBJ1-1, with TRBD1 identical over 8 bases. This clonotype was obtained from a man in his thirties or forties with COVID-19, enrolled during active disease. The sample taken for sequencing was peripheral blood. CDR3 in DNA: TGTGCCAGCAGCTCCCGGGACAGGTCGGACACTGAAGCTTTCTTT. Amino acid sequence: CASSSRDRSDTEAFF.